Listed here are 25 T cell receptor beta chains from one sample, sequenced in a study of regulatory T cells in long-lasting Graves disease. Arm-PCR of CDR3 regions and iRepertoire HTBI primers were used to build TCR beta libraries. TCRdb re-derived calls from the multiplex PCR reads in MiXCR, one entry per CDR3 protein. The sample has 350,000 to 500,000 distinct CDR3 sequences; around 20% are singletons. Time point noted: persistent/refractory GD, antithyroid drugs over 5 years with positive TRAb. Generation of the TCR library employed RNA extracted from PBMCs. The starting material was peripheral blood mononuclear cells (PBMCs), obtained when the disease was refractory, from a patient treated with antithyroid drugs. The receptors stem from a female donor with Graves disease.

This clonotype came up many times. This rearrangement joins TRBV20-1 to TRBJ1-1; D is possibly TRBD1 (5 bases). The V and J ends lost 5 bases and 0 bases respectively, with 16 bases between them. The germline V gene has CDR1 DFQATT and CDR2 SNEGSKA (reference sequence). The CDR3 is made up of 15 amino acids. The CDR3 nucleotides are TGCAGTGCTTATGGGACCGGGACCGTGAACACTGAAGCTTTCTTT. Its translation: CSAYGTGTVNTEAFF.

The chain is built from TRBV4-2 and TRBJ2-5; 7 bases map to TRBD2. The CDR3 contains 16 residues. With 2 bases clipped from V and 0 bases from J, the junction kept 6 bases outside the gene matches. CDR1 and CDR2 (germline): LGHNA, YNFKEQ. The CDR3 coding sequence is TGTGCCAGCAGCCAATATCAGACTAGCTACCAAGAGACCCAGTACTTC. This encodes CASSQYQTSYQETQYF.

This clonotype was found many times. This rearrangement joins TRBV2 to TRBJ1-1; 9 positions match TRBD1. Germline CDR1 and CDR2: SNHLY and FYNNEI. The CDR3 spans 15 residues. V was pared by 5 bases and J by 4 bases, with 8 bases of the junction left unmatched. The CDR3 sequence is CASSRTGEGGTEAFF. In DNA, the CDR3 is TGTGCCAGCAGTAGGACAGGGGAGGGAGGCACTGAAGCTTTCTTT.

The genes are TRBV19 and TRBJ1-1; 7 nucleotides match TRBD1. Trimming at V came to 6 bases and at J to 5 bases, leaving 6 bases not matched to a gene. Germline V lookup: CDR1 LNHDA, CDR2 SQIVND (reference sequence). The CDR3 spans 13 residues. The CDR3 sequence: CASRRQGRTEAFF. CDR3 DNA sequence: TGTGCCAGTAGGAGACAGGGTAGGACTGAAGCTTTCTTT.

This clonotype has more than one count but fewer than ten. V is TRBV7-8 and J is TRBJ2-3; the D gene is possibly TRBD2 (6 bases). The length of the CDR3 is 15 residues. V shed 5 bases and J shed 1 base, with 13 bases lying between them. CDR1 is SGHVS and CDR2 is FQNEAQ in the germline V gene. CDR3 in amino acids: CASSRTSSGTDTQYF. CDR3 DNA: TGTGCCAGCAGCCGGACCTCTAGCGGCACAGATACGCAGTATTTT.

V and J are TRBV7-3 and TRBJ2-1, with D uncertain. The germline gives CDR1 SGHTA, CDR2 FQGTGA. The V end was cut by 0 bases, the J end by 6 bases, with 15 bases between. The CDR3 covers 16 residues. For the CDR3, the DNA is TGTGCCAGCAGCTTAACCCGCGAGGAGTCGGGCAATGAGCAGTTCTTC. Its translation: CASSLTREESGNEQFF.

This clonotype was observed a handful of times. This sequence joins TRBV5-1 and TRBJ2-5, with D perhaps given as TRBD1 or TRBD2 (5 bases each). The germline CDR1 and CDR2 sequences are SGHRS and YFSETQ. This CDR3 has 15 residues. The V end was cut by 5 bases, the J end by 5 bases, with 19 bases between. CDR3 residues: CASRRGSDVGETQYF. For the CDR3, the DNA is TGCGCCAGCAGGAGGGGATCGGACGTCGGGGAGACCCAGTACTTC.

At least ten counts were recorded for this clonotype. J is TRBJ1-6 and V is TRBV28, with unresolved D. The V gene's germline CDR1 is MDHEN and CDR2 SYDVKM. Between the trimmed V and J ends, which lost 2 bases and 7 bases, there was a span of 9 bases. The CDR3 extends over 14 amino acids. CDR3 residues: CASSLLRRNSPLHF. CDR3 bases: TGTGCCAGCAGTTTACTTCGACGGAATTCACCCCTCCACTTT.

The rearrangement joins TRBV24-1 to TRBJ2-3, with 12 bases identical to TRBD2. The CDR3 length is 16 residues. Per the germline V gene, CDR1 is KGHDR and CDR2 is SFDVKD. J gave up 4 bases and V 4 bases, and 5 bases lay outside the gene matches. CDR3 DNA: TGTGCCACCAGTGAGGAGACTAGCGGGAGCCCAGATACGCAGTATTTT. Residues: CATSEETSGSPDTQYF.

This clonotype came up a few times. The chain uses TRBV5-1 and TRBJ2-2; unclear D gene. CDR1 is SGHRS, CDR2 YFSETQ, per germline. This CDR3 spans 16 amino acids. The V end was cut by 2 bases, the J end by 8 bases, with 19 bases between. The CDR3 loop reads CASSFTDTKVSGELFF. DNA of the CDR3: TGCGCCAGCAGCTTTACAGACACTAAAGTCTCTGGGGAGCTGTTTTTT. The complete variable domain, with remaining parts taken from reference TRBV5-1 and TRBJ2-2, reads KAGVTQTPRYLIKTRGQQVTLSCSPISGHRSVSWYQQTPGQGLQFLFEYFSETQRNKGNFPGRFSGRQFSNSRSEMNVSTLELGDSALYLCASSFTDTKVSGELFFGEGSRLTVL.

This chain uses TRBV3-1 with TRBJ2-7, with D tentatively TRBD1 or TRBD2 (5 bases each). This CDR3 contains 14 residues. V lost 4 bases, J lost 2 bases, and 12 bases lay in between. CDR1 and CDR2 (germline): LGHDT, YNNKEL (reference sequence). The CDR3 DNA is TGTGCCAGCAGCCCGGGACCTCTAGCCTACGAGCAGTACTTC. Translating it yields CASSPGPLAYEQYF.

This sequence joins TRBV14 and TRBJ2-5, with TRBD2 matching 9 bases. J lost 4 bases, V lost 3 bases, and 18 bases had no gene match. The CDR3 is 19 residues long. In germline, CDR1 is SGHDN, CDR2 FVKESK. The CDR3 DNA is TGTGCCAGCAGCCATTTTCACCCCGTTAGCGGGAGCTGGTCAGAGACCCAGTACTTC. Amino acids: CASSHFHPVSGSWSETQYF.

In this sample, this clonotype turned up many times. V is TRBV28 and J is TRBJ1-2; D remains ambiguous. Germline values: CDR1 MDHEN, CDR2 SYDVKM. V lost 7 bases, J lost 2 bases, and 8 bases lay in between. The CDR3 totals 12 residues. The CDR3 protein is CASTGQNYGYTF. The CDR3 nucleotides read TGTGCCAGCACTGGTCAGAACTATGGCTACACCTTC.

With regard to this clonotype: A much larger clone sits a single nucleotide away, making a read error possible. The rearrangement links TRBV18 to TRBJ1-2; 10 nucleotides line up with TRBD1. Germline V gene sequence: CDR1 KGHSH, CDR2 LQKENI. CDR3 length equals 13 residues. This CDR3 reads CAGSPGQGVGYTF. The CDR3, as DNA: TGTGCCGGCTCACCAGGACAGGGGGTTGGCTACACCTTC.

The V and J genes are TRBV3-1 and TRBJ1-6; D call uncertain. The CDR3 sequence is 15 residues long. CDR1 is LGHDT and CDR2 is YNNKEL in the germline V gene (reference sequence). V lost 6 bases, J lost 8 bases, and 17 bases lay in between. The CDR3 region has the DNA TGTGCCAGCAGTCAAACCCGGAGTTACGATTCACCCCTCCACTTT. Encoded protein: CASSQTRSYDSPLHF.

The V call is TRBV12-3 or TRBV12-4, the J call TRBJ1-4; the match to TRBD1 covers 10 bases. This CDR3 is built from 14 residues. Trimming took 7 bases from V and 7 from J; bases not matched to a gene: 6. CDR3 residues: CASTTGQGIEKLFF. The CDR3 bases are TGTGCCAGCACCACGGGACAGGGGATTGAAAAACTGTTTTTT.

This clonotype was seen at least ten times. This chain links TRBV28 with TRBJ1-1, with 7 bases lining up with TRBD1. Trimming removed 5 bases from V and 7 bases from J; junction bases left unmatched: 10. The CDR3 covers 14 residues. Per germline, CDR1 MDHEN and CDR2 SYDVKM. The CDR3 reads CASSPTGTPYEAFF. In DNA form, the CDR3 reads TGTGCCAGCAGTCCGACAGGGACCCCGTATGAAGCTTTCTTT.

This clonotype was counted ten times or more. The DNA of the CDR3 is TGTGCCATCAGTGAAAACGGCTACGAGCAGTACTTC. Translating gives CAISENGYEQYF. This chain connects TRBV10-3 to TRBJ2-7; D gene uncertain. The CDR3 totals 12 residues. Between the trimmed V and J ends, which lost 3 bases and 3 bases, there was a span of 6 bases. Germline-derived CDR1 and CDR2 are ENHRY and SYGVKD.

The chain carries TRBV2 and TRBJ1-2; 7 nucleotides line up with TRBD1. Per germline, CDR1 SNHLY and CDR2 FYNNEI. With 8 bases clipped from V and 6 bases from J, the junction kept 6 bases outside the gene matches. This CDR3 has 12 amino acids. CDR3 nucleotides: TGTGCCAGCGTGGGCCAGGGGGATGGCTACACCTTC. Residues: CASVGQGDGYTF.

The chain joins TRBV4-1 to TRBJ1-2, with TRBD1 identical over 7 bases. This CDR3 has 15 amino acids. Per germline, CDR1 MGHRA and CDR2 YSYEKL. Trimming removed 0 bases from V and 7 bases from J; junction bases left unmatched: 8. The CDR3 region has the DNA TGCGCCAGCAGCCAAGATGAGGGACAGAAGGGTGGCTACACCTTC. It translates to CASSQDEGQKGGYTF.

This clonotype turned up a few times. The CDR3 DNA sequence: TGTGCCAGCAGCCGGACTAGCGACTACGAGCAGTACTTC. Amino acid sequence: CASSRTSDYEQYF. The chain employs TRBV14 and TRBJ2-7; TRBD2 matches at 9 bases. Germline V gene sequence: CDR1 SGHDN, CDR2 FVKESK. The CDR3 loop spans 13 amino acids. J gave up 3 bases and V 4 bases, and 1 base lay outside the gene matches.

This clonotype was picked up many times. This chain connects TRBV7-9 to TRBJ1-5; D might be TRBD1 (6 bases). Germline CDR1 reads SEHNR; CDR2 reads FQNEAQ (reference sequence). The length of the CDR3 is 15 residues. V was shortened by 5 bases and J by 2 bases, with 13 bases between the two germline ends. The CDR3 sequence: CASSPTGIGNQPQHF. The CDR3 coding sequence is TGTGCCAGCAGCCCAACAGGGATAGGCAATCAGCCCCAGCATTTT.

A remark on this clonotype: One base away lies a much larger clone, so this may be a sequencing read error. V and J are TRBV7-9 and TRBJ1-1, with D possibly matching TRBD1 (6 bases). V was cut by 2 bases and J by 1 base, with 8 bases left in between. Germline V gives CDR1 SEHNR, CDR2 FQNEAQ (reference sequence). CDR3 length: 14 residues. CDR3 loop: CASSLMGANTEAFF. The CDR3, as DNA: TGTGCCAGCAGCTTAATGGGGGCGAACACTGAAGCTTTCTTT.

This clonotype was recorded at least ten times. This chain connects TRBV12-3 or TRBV12-4 to TRBJ2-5; 12 bases map to TRBD2. The CDR3 contains 14 residues. With 7 bases clipped from V and 4 bases from J, the junction kept 4 bases outside the gene matches. In DNA, the CDR3 is TGTGCCAGCAATCTAGCGGGAGGGATAGAGACCCAGTACTTC. Translated, it gives CASNLAGGIETQYF.

The V call is TRBV19, the J call TRBJ1-6; no firm D call. The germline V gene encodes CDR1 LNHDA and CDR2 SQIVND (reference sequence). This CDR3 has 14 residues. The V and J ends lost 3 bases and 2 bases respectively, with 5 bases between them. CDR3 DNA: TGTGCCAGTAGTATCAACACCTATAATTCACCCCTCCACTTT. Its translation: CASSINTYNSPLHF. Looking up the rest from reference TRBV19 and TRBJ1-6 gives the full variable domain: DGGITQSPKYLFRKEGQNVTLSCEQNLNHDAMYWYRQDPGQGLRLIYYSQIVNDFQKGDIAEGYSVSREKKESFPLTVTSAQKNPTAFYLCASSINTYNSPLHFGNGTRLTVT.